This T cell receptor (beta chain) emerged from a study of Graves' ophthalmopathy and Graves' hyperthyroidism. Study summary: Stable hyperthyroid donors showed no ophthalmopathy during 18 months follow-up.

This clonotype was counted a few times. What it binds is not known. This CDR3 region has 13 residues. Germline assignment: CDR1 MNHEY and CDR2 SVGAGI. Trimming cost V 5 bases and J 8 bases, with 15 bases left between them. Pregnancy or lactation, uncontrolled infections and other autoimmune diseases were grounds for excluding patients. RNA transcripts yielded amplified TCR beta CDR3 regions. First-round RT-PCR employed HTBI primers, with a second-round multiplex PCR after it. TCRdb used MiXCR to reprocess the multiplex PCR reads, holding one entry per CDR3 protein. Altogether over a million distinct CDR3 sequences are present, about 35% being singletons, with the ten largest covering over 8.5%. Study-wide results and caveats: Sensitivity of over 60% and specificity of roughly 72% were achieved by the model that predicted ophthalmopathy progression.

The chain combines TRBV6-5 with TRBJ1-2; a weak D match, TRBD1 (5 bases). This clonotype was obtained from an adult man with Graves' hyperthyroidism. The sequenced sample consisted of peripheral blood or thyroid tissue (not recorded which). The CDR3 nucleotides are TGTGCCAGCAGTAACCGGGACCGAAGAGGCTACACCTTC. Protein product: CASSNRDRRGYTF.